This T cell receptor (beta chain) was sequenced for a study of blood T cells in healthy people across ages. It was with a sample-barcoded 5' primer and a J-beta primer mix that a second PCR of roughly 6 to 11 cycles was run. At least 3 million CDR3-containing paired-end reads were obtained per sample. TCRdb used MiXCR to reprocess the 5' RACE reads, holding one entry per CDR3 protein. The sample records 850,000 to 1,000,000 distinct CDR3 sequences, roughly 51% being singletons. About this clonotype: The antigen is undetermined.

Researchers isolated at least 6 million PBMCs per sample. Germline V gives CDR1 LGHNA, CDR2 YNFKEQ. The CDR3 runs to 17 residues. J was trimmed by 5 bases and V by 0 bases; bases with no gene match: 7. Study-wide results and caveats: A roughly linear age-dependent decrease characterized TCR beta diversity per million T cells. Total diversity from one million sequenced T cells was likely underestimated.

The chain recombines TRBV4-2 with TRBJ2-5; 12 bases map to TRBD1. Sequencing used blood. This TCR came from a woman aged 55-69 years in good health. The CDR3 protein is CASSQDLGTGGGETQYF. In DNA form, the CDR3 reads TGTGCCAGCAGCCAAGATTTGGGGACAGGGGGCGGTGAGACCCAGTACTTC.